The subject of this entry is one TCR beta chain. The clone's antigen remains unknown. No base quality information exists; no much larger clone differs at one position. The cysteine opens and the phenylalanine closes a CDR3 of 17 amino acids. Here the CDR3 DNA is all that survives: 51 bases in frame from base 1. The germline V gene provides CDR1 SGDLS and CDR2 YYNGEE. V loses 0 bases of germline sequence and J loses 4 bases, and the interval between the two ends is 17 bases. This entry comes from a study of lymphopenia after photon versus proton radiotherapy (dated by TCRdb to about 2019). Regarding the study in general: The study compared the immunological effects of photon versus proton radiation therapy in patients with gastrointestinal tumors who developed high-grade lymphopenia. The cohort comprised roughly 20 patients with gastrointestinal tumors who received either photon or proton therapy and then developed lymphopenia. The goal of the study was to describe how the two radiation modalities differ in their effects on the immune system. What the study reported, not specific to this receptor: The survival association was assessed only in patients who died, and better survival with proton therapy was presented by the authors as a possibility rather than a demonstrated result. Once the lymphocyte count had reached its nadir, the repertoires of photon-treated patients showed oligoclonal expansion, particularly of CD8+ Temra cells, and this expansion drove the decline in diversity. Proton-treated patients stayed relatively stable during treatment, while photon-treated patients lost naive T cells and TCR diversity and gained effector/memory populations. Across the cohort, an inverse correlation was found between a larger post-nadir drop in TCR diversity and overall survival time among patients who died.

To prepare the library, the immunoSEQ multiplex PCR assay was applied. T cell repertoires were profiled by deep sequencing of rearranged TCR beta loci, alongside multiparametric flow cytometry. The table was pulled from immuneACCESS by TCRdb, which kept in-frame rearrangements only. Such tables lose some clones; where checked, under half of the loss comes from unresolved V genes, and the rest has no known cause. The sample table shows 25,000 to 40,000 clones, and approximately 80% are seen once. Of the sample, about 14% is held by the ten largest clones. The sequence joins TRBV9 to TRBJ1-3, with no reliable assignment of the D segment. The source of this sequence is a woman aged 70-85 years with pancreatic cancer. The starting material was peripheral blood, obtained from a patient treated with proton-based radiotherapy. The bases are TGTGCCAGCAGCGTAGAACTGGAAGGATGGAAAGGAAACACCATATATTTT. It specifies CASSVELEGWKGNTIYF.